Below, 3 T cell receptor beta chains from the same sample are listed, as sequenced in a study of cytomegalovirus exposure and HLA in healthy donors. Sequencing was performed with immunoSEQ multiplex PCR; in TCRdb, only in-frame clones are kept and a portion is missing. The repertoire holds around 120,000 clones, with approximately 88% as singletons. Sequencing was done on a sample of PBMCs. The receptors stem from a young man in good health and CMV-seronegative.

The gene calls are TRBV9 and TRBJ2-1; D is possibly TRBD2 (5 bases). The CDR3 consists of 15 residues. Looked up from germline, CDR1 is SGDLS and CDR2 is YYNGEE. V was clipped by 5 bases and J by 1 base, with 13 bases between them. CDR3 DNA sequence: TGTGCCAGCAGTTCGGGCGGGTATTCCTACAATGAGCAGTTCTTC. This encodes CASSSGGYSYNEQFF. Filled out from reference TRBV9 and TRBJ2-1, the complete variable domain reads DSGVTQTPKHLITATGQRVTLRCSPRSGDLSVYWYQQSLDQGLQFLIQYYNGEERAKGNILERFSAQQFPDLHSELNLSSLELGDSALYFCASSSGGYSYNEQFFGPGTRLTVL.

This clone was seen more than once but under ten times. The CDR3 bases are TGTGCCAGCAGTGGATCCCTCGGGACTATTAACACCGGGGAGCTGTTTTTT. Amino acids: CASSGSLGTINTGELFF. The chain joins TRBV25-1 to TRBJ2-2; 7 bases are shared with TRBD2. Germline V gene lookup returns CDR1 MGHDK and CDR2 SYGVNS. The CDR3 loop spans 17 amino acids. Trimming cost V 4 bases and J 2 bases; bases outside gene matches: 10.

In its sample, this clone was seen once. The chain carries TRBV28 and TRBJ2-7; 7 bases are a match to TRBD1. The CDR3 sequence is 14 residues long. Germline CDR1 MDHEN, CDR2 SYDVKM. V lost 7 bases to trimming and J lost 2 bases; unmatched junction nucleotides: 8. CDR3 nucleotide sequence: TGTGCCAGCAAAGATGGACAGGAGGCCTACGAGCAGTACTTC. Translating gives CASKDGQEAYEQYF.